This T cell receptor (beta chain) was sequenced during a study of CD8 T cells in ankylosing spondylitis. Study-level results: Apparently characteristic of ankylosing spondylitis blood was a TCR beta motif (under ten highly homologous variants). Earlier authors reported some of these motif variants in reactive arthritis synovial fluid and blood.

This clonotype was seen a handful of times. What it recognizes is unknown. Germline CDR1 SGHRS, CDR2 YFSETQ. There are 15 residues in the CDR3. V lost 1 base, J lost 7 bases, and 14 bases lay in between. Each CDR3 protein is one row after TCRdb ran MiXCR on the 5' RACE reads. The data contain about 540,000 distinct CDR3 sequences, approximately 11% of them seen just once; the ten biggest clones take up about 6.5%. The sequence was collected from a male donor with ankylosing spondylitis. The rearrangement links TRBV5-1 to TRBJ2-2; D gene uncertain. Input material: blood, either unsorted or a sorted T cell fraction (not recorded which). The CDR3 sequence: CASSLIPGDLGELFF. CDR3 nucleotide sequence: TGCGCCAGCAGCTTGATCCCAGGCGATCTCGGGGAGCTGTTTTTT.